Below, one T cell receptor beta chain is given with its context. Antigen: not known. Preparation of the TCRbeta library involved a method that used unique molecular identifiers. From the PCR reads, TCRdb called clonotypes with MiXCR, one entry per CDR3 protein. This sample has about a million distinct CDR3 sequences, with roughly 29% found just once. This CDR3 region has 16 residues. V lost 4 bases and J lost 8; bases outside the gene matches: 10. Per the germline V gene, CDR1 is SGHRS and CDR2 is YFSETQ. The data stem from a study of T-cell reconstitution after alpha-beta-depleted transplantation in children. Overall study results and limits: Several hundred expanded graft clones reportedly supplied alpha-beta T cells about two months after transplant.

The sequence derives from a boy in the first two years of life who had a stem cell transplant for SCID, so the T cells may come from the graft donor. The rearrangement uses TRBV5-1 and TRBJ1-4; the match to TRBD1 covers 11 bases. The sequencing used PBMCs, mostly from graft donor cells, collected 360 days after TCRalphabeta/CD19-depleted stem cell transplant. The CDR3 DNA is TGCGCCAGCAGCGCGGACAGGGGGCGTCACCTGGAAAAACTGTTTTTT. This gives the protein CASSADRGRHLEKLFF.